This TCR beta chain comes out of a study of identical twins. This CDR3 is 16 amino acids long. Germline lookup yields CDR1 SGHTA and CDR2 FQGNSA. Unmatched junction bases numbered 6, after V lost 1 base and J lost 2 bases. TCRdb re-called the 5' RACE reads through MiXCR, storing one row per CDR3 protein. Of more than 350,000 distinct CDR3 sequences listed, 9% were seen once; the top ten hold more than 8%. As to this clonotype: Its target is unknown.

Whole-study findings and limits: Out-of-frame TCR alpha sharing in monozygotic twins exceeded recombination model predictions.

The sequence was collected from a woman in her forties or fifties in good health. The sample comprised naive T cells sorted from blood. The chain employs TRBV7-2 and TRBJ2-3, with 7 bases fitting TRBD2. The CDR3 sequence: CASSLGGRVSTDTQYF. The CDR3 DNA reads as TGTGCCAGCAGCTTAGGGGGGAGGGTCTCCACAGATACGCAGTATTTT.